Listed below are T cell receptor beta chains from one sample, sequenced in a study of T cell responses to AZD1222 COVID-19 vaccine. Profiled with immunoSEQ multiplex PCR; TCRdb holds only in-frame clones, not every one. The repertoire consists of under 70,000 clones, with 84% occurring once and the leading ten covering around 20%. The source was peripheral blood, collected on day 0 of AZD1222 vaccination. The receptors originated from an adult in good health. Both conserved end residues are part of each CDR3. Each record gives: clone size, CDR3 length, J gene, V gene, CDR3 protein. A row's size may be missing; if present it is once, few, many or a size class.

clone size: NA
CDR3 length: 15
J gene: TRBJ1-5
V gene: TRBV28
CDR3 protein: CASSAMDRLNQPQHF

clone size: NA
CDR3 length: 12
J gene: TRBJ1-1
V gene: TRBV2
CDR3 protein: CASSVFGGLAFF

clone size: NA
CDR3 length: 14
J gene: TRBJ2-1
V gene: TRBV19
CDR3 protein: CASSIGTSRHEQFF

clone size: NA
CDR3 length: 15
J gene: TRBJ1-5
V gene: TRBV29-1
CDR3 protein: CSVGGTGDLNQPQHF

clone size: once
CDR3 length: 14
J gene: TRBJ2-5
V gene: TRBV28
CDR3 protein: CASSTPLDRWAQYF

clone size: NA
CDR3 length: 16
J gene: TRBJ1-5
V gene: TRBV28
CDR3 protein: CASSLWRQGRNQPQHF

clone size: NA
CDR3 length: 14
J gene: TRBJ1-4
V gene: TRBV10-2
CDR3 protein: CASSRQGGNEKLFF

clone size: NA
CDR3 length: 15
J gene: TRBJ1-2
V gene: TRBV7-9
CDR3 protein: CASSLGTGRSSGYTF

clone size: NA
CDR3 length: 17
J gene: TRBJ2-2
V gene: TRBV18
CDR3 protein: CASSLDYATTNTGELFF

clone size: NA
CDR3 length: 14
J gene: TRBJ1-5
V gene: TRBV7-9
CDR3 protein: CASSLGTRVQPQHF

clone size: NA
CDR3 length: 13
J gene: TRBJ2-7
V gene: TRBV27
CDR3 protein: CASTNYQTYEQYF

clone size: few
CDR3 length: 13
J gene: TRBJ1-4
V gene: TRBV27
CDR3 protein: CASSSQGREKLFF

clone size: NA
CDR3 length: 15
J gene: TRBJ2-7
V gene: TRBV9
CDR3 protein: CASSSDGQGYYEQYF

clone size: once
CDR3 length: 13
J gene: TRBJ2-5
V gene: TRBV29-1
CDR3 protein: CSVGDTTAETQYF

clone size: NA
CDR3 length: 16
J gene: TRBJ1-6
V gene: TRBV6-5
CDR3 protein: CASSYSKSGNNSPLHF

clone size: NA
CDR3 length: 17
J gene: TRBJ1-5
V gene: TRBV13
CDR3 protein: CASSLNGGQLVNQPQHF

clone size: NA
CDR3 length: 15
J gene: TRBJ2-2
V gene: TRBV6-5
CDR3 protein: CASSYSITGAAELFF

clone size: NA
CDR3 length: 13
J gene: TRBJ2-1
V gene: TRBV6-5
CDR3 protein: CASNHWGEAEQFF

clone size: NA
CDR3 length: 15
J gene: TRBJ2-4
V gene: TRBV27
CDR3 protein: CASRLTSVPGHIQYF

clone size: NA
CDR3 length: 12
J gene: TRBJ1-2
V gene: TRBV5-3
CDR3 protein: CASTPGDYGYTF

clone size: once
CDR3 length: 14
J gene: TRBJ1-1
V gene: TRBV7-2
CDR3 protein: CASSPTGGYAEAFF

clone size: NA
CDR3 length: 15
J gene: TRBJ2-1
V gene: TRBV7-2
CDR3 protein: CASSSGQGSYNEQFF

clone size: once
CDR3 length: 13
J gene: TRBJ2-1
V gene: TRBV11-2
CDR3 protein: CASSLLINNEQFF

clone size: NA
CDR3 length: 15
J gene: TRBJ1-4
V gene: TRBV4-3
CDR3 protein: CASSQEAGEDEKLFF

clone size: NA
CDR3 length: 16
J gene: TRBJ2-1
V gene: TRBV4-1
CDR3 protein: CASSQLDLMTYNEQFF

clone size: NA
CDR3 length: 15
J gene: TRBJ2-1
V gene: TRBV19
CDR3 protein: CASSIFLAGADEQFF

clone size: NA
CDR3 length: 11
J gene: TRBJ2-7
V gene: TRBV6-5
CDR3 protein: CASNQGSEQYF

clone size: NA
CDR3 length: 11
J gene: TRBJ1-1
V gene: TRBV2
CDR3 protein: CASSEARFAFF

clone size: NA
CDR3 length: 14
J gene: TRBJ1-1
V gene: TRBV18
CDR3 protein: CASSPDGVNTEAFF

clone size: NA
CDR3 length: 14
J gene: TRBJ2-2
V gene: TRBV27
CDR3 protein: CASGGIWGAGELFF

clone size: NA
CDR3 length: 17
J gene: TRBJ1-3
V gene: TRBV4-3
CDR3 protein: CASSQGARTNSGNTIYF

clone size: NA
CDR3 length: 12
J gene: TRBJ1-5
V gene: TRBV19
CDR3 protein: CASSMDVQPQHF

clone size: NA
CDR3 length: 14
J gene: TRBJ1-1
V gene: TRBV27
CDR3 protein: CASSLNGGNTEAFF

clone size: NA
CDR3 length: 14
J gene: TRBJ2-7
V gene: TRBV19
CDR3 protein: CASSIAGGQNEQYF

clone size: NA
CDR3 length: 14
J gene: TRBJ1-4
V gene: TRBV25-1
CDR3 protein: CASSEMGFGEKLFF

clone size: NA
CDR3 length: 14
J gene: TRBJ2-7
V gene: TRBV7-9
CDR3 protein: CASSLNSGVDEQYF

clone size: few
CDR3 length: 12
J gene: TRBJ1-5
V gene: TRBV2
CDR3 protein: CARGVGNQPQHF

clone size: NA
CDR3 length: 11
J gene: TRBJ1-3
V gene: TRBV28
CDR3 protein: CASSLRGTIYF

clone size: NA
CDR3 length: 15
J gene: TRBJ1-3
V gene: TRBV4-3
CDR3 protein: CASSQDSDSGNTIYF

clone size: few
CDR3 length: 12
J gene: TRBJ1-1
V gene: TRBV5-5
CDR3 protein: CASSLGQLEAFF

clone size: NA
CDR3 length: 15
J gene: TRBJ2-1
V gene: TRBV6-5
CDR3 protein: CASSLLAGNLKEQFF